The rows below give T cell receptor beta chains drawn from one sample of a study of blood T cells in healthy people across ages. MiXCR, run by TCRdb on the 5' RACE reads, gives a single entry per CDR3 protein. The sample holds nearly 800,000 distinct CDR3 sequences, about 61% seen once. The material sequenced was blood. All receptors derive from a middle-aged man in good health. CDR3s include the opening cysteine and the closing phenylalanine or tryptophan. D genes are given only for firm matches. Only part of the rows carry a size: once, few, many, or a class if the clone is expanded.

cdr3_nt: TGCGGCGTTGATTCTACACAGCGGGGTTCCTACGAGCAGTACTTC; cdr3_aa: CGVDSTQRGSYEQYF; j_call: TRBJ2-7; clone_size: -; v_call: TRBV29-1; d_call: TRBD2
cdr3_nt: TGTGCCACCAGTGAAACTGGGACAGGGGAGACCCAGTACTTC; cdr3_aa: CATSETGTGETQYF; j_call: TRBJ2-5; clone_size: few; v_call: TRBV24-1; d_call: TRBD1
cdr3_nt: TGTGCCAGCAGCCACAGTACTAGCGGGAGGAGACGCGGGGAGACCCAGTACTTC; cdr3_aa: CASSHSTSGRRRGETQYF; j_call: TRBJ2-5; clone_size: -; v_call: TRBV3-1; d_call: TRBD2
cdr3_nt: TGTGCCAGCAGTCCACGAGCAGGGGGCTACGAGCAGTACTTC; cdr3_aa: CASSPRAGGYEQYF; j_call: TRBJ2-7; clone_size: few; v_call: TRBV12-3/TRBV12-4; d_call: TRBD1
cdr3_nt: TGCAGCGTTGATGGGACAGGCACTGGAAACACCATATATTTT; cdr3_aa: CSVDGTGTGNTIYF; j_call: TRBJ1-3; clone_size: -; v_call: TRBV29-1; d_call: TRBD1
cdr3_nt: TGTGCCAGCAGCTTCTTAGGTACAGATACGCAGTATTTT; cdr3_aa: CASSFLGTDTQYF; j_call: TRBJ2-3; clone_size: -; v_call: TRBV7-3; d_call: -
cdr3_nt: TGTGCCAGCAGTGACCGGGACGGACCCACAGATACGCAGTATTTT; cdr3_aa: CASSDRDGPTDTQYF; j_call: TRBJ2-3; clone_size: -; v_call: TRBV25-1; d_call: -
cdr3_nt: TGCAGTGCTAGAGTTGGAGGGGGAGTTTACGAGCAGTACTTC; cdr3_aa: CSARVGGGVYEQYF; j_call: TRBJ2-7; clone_size: -; v_call: TRBV20-1; d_call: -
cdr3_nt: TGTGCCACCAATGGGTTCGGGGACGGTCAGCCCCAGCATTTT; cdr3_aa: CATNGFGDGQPQHF; j_call: TRBJ1-5; clone_size: once; v_call: TRBV24-1; d_call: -
cdr3_nt: TGTGCCAGCAGTGAGGGGACCATGGGCTACGAGCAGTACTTC; cdr3_aa: CASSEGTMGYEQYF; j_call: TRBJ2-7; clone_size: -; v_call: TRBV6-1; d_call: -
cdr3_nt: TGTGCCAGCAGCGTAGCGCCAGATACGCAGTATTTT; cdr3_aa: CASSVAPDTQYF; j_call: TRBJ2-3; clone_size: -; v_call: TRBV6-6; d_call: -
cdr3_nt: TGTGCCAGCAGTTTATCCGGGGGCGGATTCTACGAGCAGTACTTC; cdr3_aa: CASSLSGGGFYEQYF; j_call: TRBJ2-7; clone_size: once; v_call: TRBV27; d_call: -
cdr3_nt: TGTGCCACCAGTGACAGAAAAGACAGGGTGCTGGGTAATGAGCAGTTCTTC; cdr3_aa: CATSDRKDRVLGNEQFF; j_call: TRBJ2-1; clone_size: once; v_call: TRBV24-1; d_call: TRBD1
cdr3_nt: TGCAGTGCTGATTACAGGGTAGAGACCCAGTACTTC; cdr3_aa: CSADYRVETQYF; j_call: TRBJ2-5; clone_size: few; v_call: TRBV20-1; d_call: -
cdr3_nt: TGTGCCAGCAGCTTGGCCCTGGGAGCGCGGAATGAGCAGTTCTTC; cdr3_aa: CASSLALGARNEQFF; j_call: TRBJ2-1; clone_size: -; v_call: TRBV7-2; d_call: -
cdr3_nt: TGCAGTGCTTTCCCTGCTAGCGGGAGCACAGATACGCAGTATTTT; cdr3_aa: CSAFPASGSTDTQYF; j_call: TRBJ2-3; clone_size: -; v_call: TRBV20-1; d_call: TRBD2
cdr3_nt: TGTGCCAGCTCACCATCAACAGATTACTATGGCTACACCTTC; cdr3_aa: CASSPSTDYYGYTF; j_call: TRBJ1-2; clone_size: -; v_call: TRBV18; d_call: -
cdr3_nt: TGTGCCAGCAAGGCAGGGTACCAAGAGACCCAGTACTTC; cdr3_aa: CASKAGYQETQYF; j_call: TRBJ2-5; clone_size: -; v_call: TRBV12-3/TRBV12-4; d_call: -
cdr3_nt: TGTGCCAGCAGCCCTCAGGGAAGGAACTATGGCTACACCTTC; cdr3_aa: CASSPQGRNYGYTF; j_call: TRBJ1-2; clone_size: -; v_call: TRBV14; d_call: -
cdr3_nt: TGTGCCAGCAGTTACGCCGGGGAGAGGCGTGAGCAGTTCTTC; cdr3_aa: CASSYAGERREQFF; j_call: TRBJ2-1; clone_size: -; v_call: TRBV6-6; d_call: -
cdr3_nt: TGTGCCACCAGTGACCCGCTAGCGGGAAATTACAATGAGCAGTACTTC; cdr3_aa: CATSDPLAGNYNEQYF; j_call: TRBJ2-7; clone_size: -; v_call: TRBV24-1; d_call: TRBD2
cdr3_nt: TGTGCCAGCAGCCAAGAATTTCGGGCGGGGTACCTCACAGATACGCAGTATTTT; cdr3_aa: CASSQEFRAGYLTDTQYF; j_call: TRBJ2-3; clone_size: -; v_call: TRBV3-1; d_call: -
cdr3_nt: TGTGCCAGCAGTCCCCAGGGGGCGCAGGGCTATGGCTACACCTTC; cdr3_aa: CASSPQGAQGYGYTF; j_call: TRBJ1-2; clone_size: -; v_call: TRBV28; d_call: TRBD1
cdr3_nt: TGTGCCAGCAGTGAACGGTACCCCGGGACGGGACAGGGTTCCTCTGGGGCCAACGTCCTGACTTTC; cdr3_aa: CASSERYPGTGQGSSGANVLTF; j_call: TRBJ2-6; clone_size: -; v_call: TRBV2; d_call: TRBD1
cdr3_nt: TGCGCCAGCAGCTTTGGATTATACTCTGGGGCCAACGTCCTGACTTTC; cdr3_aa: CASSFGLYSGANVLTF; j_call: TRBJ2-6; clone_size: -; v_call: TRBV5-1; d_call: -
cdr3_nt: TGCGCCAGCAGCCAAGATCGGGCGCTCCGGGAGACCCAGTACTTC; cdr3_aa: CASSQDRALRETQYF; j_call: TRBJ2-5; clone_size: few; v_call: TRBV4-3; d_call: -
cdr3_nt: TGCAGTGGGCCCTTGGGAGGGGAGACCCAGTACTTC; cdr3_aa: CSGPLGGETQYF; j_call: TRBJ2-5; clone_size: -; v_call: TRBV20-1; d_call: TRBD2
cdr3_nt: TGTGCCAGCAGCCCCGATCGGGATACGCAGTATTTT; cdr3_aa: CASSPDRDTQYF; j_call: TRBJ2-3; clone_size: -; v_call: TRBV7-3; d_call: -
cdr3_nt: TGTGCCAGCAGTACCCTCATGGGGACTGAAGCTTTCTTT; cdr3_aa: CASSTLMGTEAFF; j_call: TRBJ1-1; clone_size: -; v_call: TRBV6-5; d_call: -
cdr3_nt: TGTGCCAGCAGCGTTGGCCAACAGGGGGTTACGGAGACCCAGTACTTC; cdr3_aa: CASSVGQQGVTETQYF; j_call: TRBJ2-5; clone_size: -; v_call: TRBV9; d_call: TRBD1
cdr3_nt: TGCAGTGCCCAGCGCGGATCTAGCTCCTACAATGAGCAGTTCTTC; cdr3_aa: CSAQRGSSSYNEQFF; j_call: TRBJ2-1; clone_size: few; v_call: TRBV20-1; d_call: -
cdr3_nt: TGTGCCAGCAGTTACCCCCCCTACGAGCAGTACTTC; cdr3_aa: CASSYPPYEQYF; j_call: TRBJ2-7; clone_size: -; v_call: TRBV6-2/TRBV6-3; d_call: -
cdr3_nt: TGTGCCAGCAGGCTTACAGGGAGCGCTGGAAACACCATATATTTT; cdr3_aa: CASRLTGSAGNTIYF; j_call: TRBJ1-3; clone_size: -; v_call: TRBV12-3/TRBV12-4; d_call: -
cdr3_nt: TGCGCCAGCAGGGCGGCAGGGGGGTCAGATACGCAGTATTTT; cdr3_aa: CASRAAGGSDTQYF; j_call: TRBJ2-3; clone_size: few; v_call: TRBV5-1; d_call: -
cdr3_nt: TGTGCCAGCAGCTTGTTGAGAGGATGCGAGCAGTACTTC; cdr3_aa: CASSLLRGCEQYF; j_call: TRBJ2-7; clone_size: -; v_call: TRBV7-8; d_call: -
cdr3_nt: TGTGCCAGCAGCCTGCGCGGGAGTCGGGAGCAGTACTTC; cdr3_aa: CASSLRGSREQYF; j_call: TRBJ2-7; clone_size: -; v_call: TRBV3-1; d_call: TRBD2
cdr3_nt: TGTGCCAGCAGCTTAGTACAGGGACGCACAGATACGCAGTATTTT; cdr3_aa: CASSLVQGRTDTQYF; j_call: TRBJ2-3; clone_size: few; v_call: TRBV7-3; d_call: -
cdr3_nt: TGCGCCAGCAGCTTGGACAGGGCCTCCGGGGATACGCAGTATTTT; cdr3_aa: CASSLDRASGDTQYF; j_call: TRBJ2-3; clone_size: -; v_call: TRBV5-1; d_call: -
cdr3_nt: TGTGCCAGCGGGACGGGGAGTTACAATGAGCAGTTCTTC; cdr3_aa: CASGTGSYNEQFF; j_call: TRBJ2-1; clone_size: -; v_call: TRBV27; d_call: -
cdr3_nt: TGCAGTGCTAGGGACAGGGGGGCAAACATTCAGTACTTC; cdr3_aa: CSARDRGANIQYF; j_call: TRBJ2-4; clone_size: -; v_call: TRBV20-1; d_call: TRBD1
cdr3_nt: TGTGCCAGCGGACTAGCGGGGGTCAGCTCCTACGAGCAGTACTTC; cdr3_aa: CASGLAGVSSYEQYF; j_call: TRBJ2-7; clone_size: few; v_call: TRBV7-2; d_call: TRBD2
cdr3_nt: TGTGCCAGCAGCCCTGGGACAGGGAGAAGCGGGAGGTCAAACGAGCAGTACTTC; cdr3_aa: CASSPGTGRSGRSNEQYF; j_call: TRBJ2-7; clone_size: once; v_call: TRBV21-1; d_call: -
cdr3_nt: TGCAGTGCTGGACCGGAGGGAGTAACCGGGGAGCTGTTTTTT; cdr3_aa: CSAGPEGVTGELFF; j_call: TRBJ2-2; clone_size: -; v_call: TRBV20-1; d_call: -
cdr3_nt: TGCGCCAGCAGCTTGGGCTCGGGGACTATGAACACTGAAGCTTTCTTT; cdr3_aa: CASSLGSGTMNTEAFF; j_call: TRBJ1-1; clone_size: -; v_call: TRBV5-1; d_call: -
cdr3_nt: TGTGCCAGCAGTGAGACAGGGGCCCGCAATGAGCAGTTCTTC; cdr3_aa: CASSETGARNEQFF; j_call: TRBJ2-1; clone_size: -; v_call: TRBV25-1; d_call: TRBD1
cdr3_nt: TGTGCCAGCAGCTCTCTGGGACTGGGCAGGAAACTGTTTTTT; cdr3_aa: CASSSLGLGRKLFF; j_call: TRBJ1-4; clone_size: few; v_call: TRBV7-6; d_call: -
cdr3_nt: TGTGCCAGCAGTTTAGGGGACTACGAGCAGTTCTTC; cdr3_aa: CASSLGDYEQFF; j_call: TRBJ2-1; clone_size: -; v_call: TRBV28; d_call: TRBD2
cdr3_nt: TGTGCCAGCAGAAGGGGACCCCCCGAGGGTACAGATACGCAGTATTTT; cdr3_aa: CASRRGPPEGTDTQYF; j_call: TRBJ2-3; clone_size: -; v_call: TRBV21-1; d_call: -
cdr3_nt: TGTGCCAGCAGTTCCCCTAGCGGGGGCTCCTACGAGCAGTACTTC; cdr3_aa: CASSSPSGGSYEQYF; j_call: TRBJ2-7; clone_size: few; v_call: TRBV28; d_call: TRBD2
cdr3_nt: TGTGCCAGCAGCCAAGGGTCGGGGAATACGCAGTATTTT; cdr3_aa: CASSQGSGNTQYF; j_call: TRBJ2-3; clone_size: -; v_call: TRBV16; d_call: -